This section outlines one TCR beta chain sequence together with its context. The CDR3 extends over 17 amino acids. V was trimmed by 2 bases and J by 8 bases, leaving 25 bases between them. Germline V gene data show CDR1 as GTSNPN and CDR2 as SVGIG (reference sequence). The data belong to a study of technical replicates of blood from a few donors. Clones were read by immunoSEQ multiplex PCR, and TCRdb kept only the in-frame ones, dropping some. The profile shows roughly 80,000 clones, about 92% of them singletons. Sequencing input: T cells isolated from PBMCs. The sequence was obtained from a human donor in good health. The gene calls are TRBV30 and TRBJ2-4, with D perhaps matching TRBD1 (7 bases). CDR3 nucleotides: TGTGCCTGGAGTTCGGGGGACAGTGGCTGGGGTCATTACATTCAGTACTTC. Amino acids: CAWSSGDSGWGHYIQYF. Drawing the rest from reference TRBV30 and TRBJ2-4, the complete variable domain is SQTIHQWPATLVQPVGSPLSLECTVEGTSNPNLYWYRQAAGRGLQLLFYSVGIGQISSEVPQNLSASRPQDRQFILSSKKLLLSDSGFYLCAWSSGDSGWGHYIQYFGAGTRLSVL.